This TCR beta chain appears in the sequencing data of a study of T cell repertoires in cytomegalovirus infection. Across the study: It can be stated that public TCR beta signatures indicated CMV infection as well as a matching HLA type.

TCRdb reprocessed the reads with MiXCR, giving one entry per CDR3 protein. The table records 310,000 or so distinct CDR3 sequences, approximately 25% of them present only once. Turning to this clonotype: Antigen unknown.

General study findings and limits: HLA-C-restricted CMV-specific TCR beta clonotypes prevailed in the ex vivo response.

This CDR3 comprises 17 residues. The germline gives CDR1 LNHDA, CDR2 SQIVND (reference sequence). V shed 9 bases and J shed 0 bases, with 21 bases lying between them. The rearrangement joins TRBV19 to TRBJ2-1; D is unclear. Sample: cultured PBMCs, taken from culture after CMV antigen stimulation. The clonotype originates from a human donor in good health (CMV status not recorded). Some clones in this sample may be carry-over from other donors' samples. CDR3 region: CASQRSDAWSSYNEQFF. The CDR3 DNA follows: TGTGCCAGCCAACGCTCGGATGCGTGGAGCTCCTACAATGAGCAGTTCTTC.